A selection of T cell receptor beta chains follows, all from one sample in a study of beta chain features in type 1 diabetes. Only in-frame clones appear in the TCRdb table, and some are missing; sequencing was by immunoSEQ multiplex PCR. The sample has roughly 300,000 clones, 9.3% seen once. The sequenced sample was central memory CD4+ T cells from blood. These receptors were taken from a man aged 25-45 years with type 1 diabetes. The CDR3 runs from the conserved cysteine through the conserved F or W. D genes are given only for firm matches. Some rows have no size entry. The others give once, few or many, or a class for an expanded clone.

V gene: TRBV9; D gene: TRBD1; clone size: few; J gene: TRBJ2-5; CDR3 protein: CASSATDRVYETQYF; CDR3 DNA: TGTGCCAGCAGCGCCACCGACAGGGTTTACGAGACCCAGTACTTC
V gene: TRBV15; D gene: NA; clone size: NA; J gene: TRBJ2-3; CDR3 protein: CATSRPGSPSTDTQYF; CDR3 DNA: TGTGCCACCAGCAGGCCAGGGTCGCCTAGCACAGATACGCAGTATTTT
V gene: TRBV20-1; D gene: NA; clone size: few; J gene: TRBJ2-7; CDR3 protein: CSAPDSYEQYF; CDR3 DNA: TGCAGTGCTCCCGACAGCTACGAGCAGTACTTC
V gene: TRBV6-4; D gene: NA; clone size: NA; J gene: TRBJ1-1; CDR3 protein: CASSAQGKTEAFF; CDR3 DNA: TGTGCCAGCAGTGCCCAGGGGAAGACTGAAGCTTTCTTT
V gene: TRBV30; D gene: TRBD1; clone size: few; J gene: TRBJ1-1; CDR3 protein: CAWKTQGDTEAFF; CDR3 DNA: TGTGCCTGGAAAACACAGGGGGACACTGAAGCTTTCTTT
V gene: TRBV5-6; D gene: TRBD1; clone size: NA; J gene: TRBJ1-3; CDR3 protein: CASSWGQGNTIYF; CDR3 DNA: TGTGCCAGCAGCTGGGGACAGGGAAACACCATATATTTT
V gene: TRBV18; D gene: NA; clone size: few; J gene: TRBJ2-2; CDR3 protein: CASSPITLPGANTGELFF; CDR3 DNA: TGTGCCAGCTCTCCGATCACGCTGCCAGGCGCGAACACCGGGGAGCTGTTTTTT
V gene: TRBV28; D gene: TRBD1; clone size: few; J gene: TRBJ2-1; CDR3 protein: CASSLPGGAQIF; CDR3 DNA: TGTGCCAGCAGTCTCCCAGGGGGCGCCCAGATCTTC
V gene: TRBV27; D gene: NA; clone size: NA; J gene: TRBJ1-2; CDR3 protein: CASSPQVHPYYGYTF; CDR3 DNA: TGTGCCAGCAGCCCCCAAGTCCATCCCTACTATGGCTACACCTTC
V gene: TRBV10-3; D gene: NA; clone size: NA; J gene: TRBJ1-2; CDR3 protein: CAISAGSGGAEGGYGYTF; CDR3 DNA: TGTGCCATCAGTGCAGGTTCGGGAGGGGCCGAGGGAGGCTATGGCTACACCTTC
V gene: TRBV6-6; D gene: TRBD2; clone size: many; J gene: TRBJ2-3; CDR3 protein: CASATQAGGLDTQYF; CDR3 DNA: TGTGCCAGCGCCACGCAGGCGGGGGGGCTAGATACGCAGTATTTT
V gene: TRBV27; D gene: NA; clone size: NA; J gene: TRBJ1-2; CDR3 protein: CASSLSQAFYGYTF; CDR3 DNA: TGTGCCAGCAGTTTAAGCCAGGCCTTCTATGGCTACACCTTC
V gene: TRBV7-2; D gene: NA; clone size: few; J gene: TRBJ1-1; CDR3 protein: CASSLGQGRPDTEAFF; CDR3 DNA: TGTGCCAGCAGCTTAGGGCAGGGGCGCCCGGACACTGAAGCTTTCTTT